This TCR beta chain was captured in a study of blood T cell repertoires in COVID-19. Clones were read by immunoSEQ multiplex PCR, and TCRdb kept only the in-frame ones, dropping some. The sample has about 360,000 clones, approximately 89% seen once. Sequenced material: PBMCs or T cells enriched from blood (not recorded which). The clonotype originates from a man in his forties or fifties in a cohort exposed to, infected with or recovered from COVID-19 (not recorded which).

Written as DNA, the CDR3 is TGTGCCAGTAGTAAGAGGGGGCTCGACTACAATGAGCAGTTCTTC. Its translation: CASSKRGLDYNEQFF. The chain is built from TRBV19 and TRBJ2-1; 7 bases are shared with TRBD1. Germline trimming cut 4 bases from V and 3 bases from J; bases unmatched to any gene: 6. Germline V gene lookup returns CDR1 LNHDA and CDR2 SQIVND (reference sequence). The CDR3 contains 15 residues. The full variable domain, completed using reference TRBV19 and TRBJ2-1, is DGGITQSPKYLFRKEGQNVTLSCEQNLNHDAMYWYRQDPGQGLRLIYYSQIVNDFQKGDIAEGYSVSREKKESFPLTVTSAQKNPTAFYLCASSKRGLDYNEQFFGPGTRLTVL.